Only a few counts were recorded for the clone carrying this T cell receptor (beta chain). TCRdb independently ran MiXCR on the 5' RACE reads; one entry per CDR3 protein. The sample holds about 350,000 distinct CDR3 sequences; approximately 22% are singletons and the top ten take around 12%. This specimen comes from a study of CD8 T cells in ankylosing spondylitis. Germline V lookup: CDR1 LGHNA, CDR2 YNFKEQ. The CDR3 loop spans 14 amino acids. Trimming left V 1 base short and J 7 bases short, with 13 bases between. This rearrangement joins TRBV4-2 to TRBJ1-2, with D possibly being TRBD1 (5 bases). This TCR was sampled from a male donor with ankylosing spondylitis or in good health (not recorded which). Material: blood, either unsorted or a sorted T cell fraction (not recorded which). CDR3 loop: CASSQGGGTSGYTF. DNA of the CDR3: TGTGCCAGCAGCCAAGGGGGCGGGACGAGTGGCTACACCTTC.